The rows below give T cell receptor beta chains drawn from one sample of a study of CD8+ T cells in alopecia areata. TCRdb's copy holds only in-frame clones and misses some; the assay was immunoSEQ multiplex PCR. Of approximately 150,000 clones listed, around 87% are singletons. Sequenced here: CD8+ T cells sorted from blood, sampled at week 0. Receptors originate from a human donor with alopecia areata. Both conserved end residues are part of each CDR3. D genes are given only for firm matches. The listing skips clone size in some rows; elsewhere it reads once, few, many or a size class.

>TRBJ2-7|TRBV7-6|NA|NA
TGTGCCAGCAGCTTGGGACCTCTGACCTACGAGCAATACTTC
CASSLGPLTYEQYF
>TRBJ2-5|TRBV4-1|NA|NA
TGCGCCAGCAGCCAAGAGCCTAGTGAAGAGACCCAGTACTTC
CASSQEPSEETQYF
>TRBJ2-7|TRBV5-5|TRBD2|NA
TGTGCCAGCAGCTTAGGACTAGCGAACTCCTACGAGCAGTACTTC
CASSLGLANSYEQYF
>TRBJ2-2|TRBV9|TRBD2|NA
TGTGCCAGCAGCGTAGGTAGCGGGAGCGGCGGGGAGCTGTTTTTT
CASSVGSGSGGELFF
>TRBJ1-1|TRBV20-1|NA|NA
TGCAGTGCTAGAGATTACCTGGAAGCTTTCTTT
CSARDYLEAFF
>TRBJ2-3|TRBV5-1|TRBD1|NA
TGCGCCAGCAGCACGGGACAGGAGACAGATACGCAGTATTTT
CASSTGQETDTQYF
>TRBJ2-7|TRBV4-1|NA|NA
TGCGCCAGCAGCCAAGTTACAGGGTCCACCTACGAGCAGTACTTC
CASSQVTGSTYEQYF
>TRBJ2-1|TRBV14|TRBD2|NA
TGTGCCAGCAGCCAAGATCCTCTAGCGGGAGGCTTTGGCTCCTACAATGAGCAGTTCTTC
CASSQDPLAGGFGSYNEQFF
>TRBJ2-1|TRBV7-2|TRBD2|NA
TGTGCCAGCAGCGGCCATGGGGCTAGCGGGGTCTACAATGAGCAGTTCTTC
CASSGHGASGVYNEQFF
>TRBJ2-7|TRBV11-2|NA|NA
TGTGCCAGCAGCTTAGTTGGCGAGCAGTACTTC
CASSLVGEQYF
>TRBJ2-5|TRBV5-4|NA|NA
TGTGCCAGCAGCCAGGCGGGGTCCATGGTCGCCCAGTACTTC
CASSQAGSMVAQYF
>TRBJ2-2|TRBV27|TRBD1|NA
TGTGCCAGCAGTGTCCGGGACAGGAACACCGGGGAGCTGTTTTTT
CASSVRDRNTGELFF
>TRBJ2-7|TRBV29-1|TRBD1|few
TGCAGCGCGGACAGGGGGCGAGGCGAGCAGTACTTC
CSADRGRGEQYF
>TRBJ2-2|TRBV6-5|TRBD1|NA
TGTGCCAGCAGTTACGGGACAGAAGACGCCGGGGAGCTGTTTTTT
CASSYGTEDAGELFF
>TRBJ2-1|TRBV5-1|TRBD1|NA
TGCGCCAGCAGCCCCGGGACAGAGTCCTACAATGAGCAGTTCTTC
CASSPGTESYNEQFF
>TRBJ2-7|TRBV27|TRBD1|NA
TGTGCCAGCAGTTTTAGGACAGGGAACTCCTACGAGCAGTACTTC
CASSFRTGNSYEQYF
>TRBJ1-2|TRBV4-1|NA|NA
TGCGCCAGCAGCCAAGAGGGCCTAAACTATGGCTACACCTTC
CASSQEGLNYGYTF
>TRBJ2-1|TRBV27|NA|NA
TGTGCCAGCAGTGTTGGGGATTCCCCCTACAATGAGCAGTTCTTC
CASSVGDSPYNEQFF
>TRBJ1-2|TRBV19|NA|NA
TGTGCCAGTAGTATCAGTGGAAACTATGGCTACACCTTC
CASSISGNYGYTF
>TRBJ1-5|TRBV5-1|NA|NA
TGCGCCAGCAGCTTGTCAGGTCTCAATCAGCCCCAGCATTTT
CASSLSGLNQPQHF
>TRBJ1-2|TRBV4-1|NA|NA
TGCGCCAGCAGCCAAGATCCCGCGGTCTATGGCTACACCTTC
CASSQDPAVYGYTF
>TRBJ2-7|TRBV4-2|NA|once
TGTGCCAGCAGCCAAGATCCTGGCCAACCGGGCCTCTACTTCTACGAGCAGTACTTC
CASSQDPGQPGLYFYEQYF
>TRBJ2-3|TRBV5-8|NA|NA
TGTGCCAGCAGCGGGTGGGACCGCCCTAGCACAGATACGCAGTATTTT
CASSGWDRPSTDTQYF
>TRBJ2-1|TRBV29-1|TRBD2|NA
TGCAGCGTCCCCTACAGCGGGATTAATGAGCAGTTCTTC
CSVPYSGINEQFF
>TRBJ2-3|TRBV7-9|NA|NA
TGTGCCAGCAGCTTAGCGGGGCGCAGGACAGATACGCAGTATTTT
CASSLAGRRTDTQYF
>TRBJ2-2|TRBV10-3|NA|NA
TGTGCCATCAGTGTATTTGGGCAGGGGTTCATTAACGGGGAGCTGTTTTTT
CAISVFGQGFINGELFF
>TRBJ2-4|TRBV5-1|TRBD1|NA
TGCGCCAGCAGCTCGGTCTTTACAGGGAAGATAGGACAGGCGCGCATTCAGTACTTC
CASSSVFTGKIGQARIQYF
>TRBJ1-3|TRBV27|NA|NA
TGTGCCAGCAGTTTATCTGCAGGTCGCTCTGGAAACACCATATATTTT
CASSLSAGRSGNTIYF
>TRBJ2-7|TRBV29-1|TRBD1|NA
TGCAGCGTTGAAGTCTGGGGACAGGACTCCTACGAGCAGTACTTC
CSVEVWGQDSYEQYF
>TRBJ1-1|TRBV5-4|TRBD1|few
TGTGCCAGCAGCCTCCGGGACAGGAACACTGAAGCTTTCTTT
CASSLRDRNTEAFF
>TRBJ2-1|TRBV11-2|NA|medium-sized
TGTGCCAGCAGCTCCTACTTTTGGGGGCAGTTCTTC
CASSSYFWGQFF
>TRBJ1-6|TRBV27|NA|NA
TGTGCCAGCAGTTTTGCCAGCTATAATTCACCCCTCCACTTT
CASSFASYNSPLHF
>TRBJ2-1|TRBV7-9|NA|few
TGTGCCAGCAGCTTTTTCGGGGGAAATGAGCAGTTCTTC
CASSFFGGNEQFF
>TRBJ2-3|TRBV6-5|NA|NA
TGTGCCAGCAGCCCTACGGGGACCACCGATACGCAGTATTTT
CASSPTGTTDTQYF
>TRBJ1-4|TRBV6-1|NA|NA
TGTGCCAGCAGGGCGGCAACCAGCGAGCCGAAGATTTTT
CASRAATSEPKIF
>TRBJ2-7|TRBV6-5|NA|NA
TGTGCCAGCAGTTACTCCAGAAAGGTCGGGTCCTACGAGCAGTACTTC
CASSYSRKVGSYEQYF
>TRBJ2-7|TRBV13|TRBD2|NA
TGTGCCAGCAGCTTAGCTAGCGGGGGTTCCTACGAGCAGTACTTC
CASSLASGGSYEQYF